Below, one T cell receptor (beta chain) is given with its context. cDNA was made in eight separate reactions per sample. From its re-call of the 5' RACE reads, TCRdb lists each CDR3 protein once, without DNA. Its clone listing holds approximately 300,000 distinct CDR3 sequences. Germline V gene data show CDR1 as SGHRS and CDR2 as YFSETQ. The CDR3 length is 13 residues. This sample was taken from a study of monozygotic twins with inflammatory bowel disease. The sequence derives from a human donor with ulcerative colitis or Crohn's disease, or a healthy co-twin of an affected twin (not recorded which). V and J are TRBV5-1 and TRBJ2-7. Input material: blood. The CDR3 spells CASSKATRHEQYF.